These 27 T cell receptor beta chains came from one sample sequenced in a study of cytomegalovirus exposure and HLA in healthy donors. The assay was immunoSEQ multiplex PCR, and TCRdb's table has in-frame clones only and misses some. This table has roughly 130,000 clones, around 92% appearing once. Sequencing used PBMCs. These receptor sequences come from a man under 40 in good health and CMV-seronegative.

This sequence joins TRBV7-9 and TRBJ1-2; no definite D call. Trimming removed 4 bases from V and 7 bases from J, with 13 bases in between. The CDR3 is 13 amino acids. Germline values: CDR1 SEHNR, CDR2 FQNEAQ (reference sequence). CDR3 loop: CASSYVARGGYTF. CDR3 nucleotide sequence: TGTGCCAGCAGCTACGTTGCCCGGGGTGGCTACACCTTC.

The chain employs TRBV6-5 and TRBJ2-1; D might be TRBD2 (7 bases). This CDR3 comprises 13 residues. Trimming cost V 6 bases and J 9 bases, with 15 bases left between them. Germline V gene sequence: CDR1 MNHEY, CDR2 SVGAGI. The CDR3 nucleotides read TGTGCCAGCAGCCTAGGGGGGGGCCTTGAGCAGTTCTTC. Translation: CASSLGGGLEQFF.

The CDR3 sequence: CASSTDTTYNSPLHF. In DNA form, the CDR3 reads TGTGCCAGCAGCACTGACACGACCTATAATTCACCCCTCCACTTT. V gene TRBV6-5 combines with J gene TRBJ1-6; D not certain. V gave up 6 bases and J gave up 2 bases, with 11 bases separating them. Germline lookup yields CDR1 MNHEY and CDR2 SVGAGI. This CDR3 has 15 amino acids.

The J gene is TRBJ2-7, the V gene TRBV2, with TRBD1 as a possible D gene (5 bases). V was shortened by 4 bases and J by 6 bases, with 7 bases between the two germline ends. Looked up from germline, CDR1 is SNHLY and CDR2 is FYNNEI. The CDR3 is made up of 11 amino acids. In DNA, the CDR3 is TGTGCCAGCAGTGGACAGCTCGAGCAGTACTTC. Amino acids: CASSGQLEQYF.

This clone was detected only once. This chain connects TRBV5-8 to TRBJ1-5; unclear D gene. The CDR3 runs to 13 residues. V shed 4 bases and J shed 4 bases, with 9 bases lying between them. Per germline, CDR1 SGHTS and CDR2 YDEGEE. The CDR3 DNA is TGTGCCAGCAGCCCGGGCGGGAATCAGCCCCAGCATTTT. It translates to CASSPGGNQPQHF. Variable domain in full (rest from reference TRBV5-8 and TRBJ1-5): EAGVTQSPTHLIKTRGQQATLRCSPISGHTSVYWYQQALGLGLQFLLWYDEGEERNRGNFPPRFSGRQFPNYSSELNVNALELEDSALYLCASSPGGNQPQHFGDGTRLSIL.

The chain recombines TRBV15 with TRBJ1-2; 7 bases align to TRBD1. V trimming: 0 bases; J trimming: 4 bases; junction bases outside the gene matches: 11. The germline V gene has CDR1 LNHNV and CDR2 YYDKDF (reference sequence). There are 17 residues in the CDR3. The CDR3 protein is CATSRDYGTGAGYGYTF. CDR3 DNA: TGTGCCACCAGCAGAGATTACGGAACAGGGGCGGGCTATGGCTACACCTTC.

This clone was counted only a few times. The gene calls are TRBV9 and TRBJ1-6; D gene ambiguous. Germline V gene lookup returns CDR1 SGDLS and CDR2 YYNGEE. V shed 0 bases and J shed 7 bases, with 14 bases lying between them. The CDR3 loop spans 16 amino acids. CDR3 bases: TGTGCCAGCAGCGTAGGAATCGGGAGTGGCAATTCACCCCTCCACTTT. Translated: CASSVGIGSGNSPLHF.

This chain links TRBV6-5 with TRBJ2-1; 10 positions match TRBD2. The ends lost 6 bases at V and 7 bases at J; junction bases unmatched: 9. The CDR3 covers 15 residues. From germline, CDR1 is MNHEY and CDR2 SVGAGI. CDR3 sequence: CASRGLAGAKNEQFF. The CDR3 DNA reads TGTGCCAGCAGGGGTCTAGCGGGGGCGAAGAATGAGCAGTTCTTC.

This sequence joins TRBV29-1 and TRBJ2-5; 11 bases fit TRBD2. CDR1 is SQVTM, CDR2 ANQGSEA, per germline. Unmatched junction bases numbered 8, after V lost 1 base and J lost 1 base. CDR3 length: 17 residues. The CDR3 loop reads CSVEVGLAGGFQETQYF. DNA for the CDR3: TGCAGCGTTGAAGTAGGGCTAGCGGGGGGCTTCCAAGAGACCCAGTACTTC.

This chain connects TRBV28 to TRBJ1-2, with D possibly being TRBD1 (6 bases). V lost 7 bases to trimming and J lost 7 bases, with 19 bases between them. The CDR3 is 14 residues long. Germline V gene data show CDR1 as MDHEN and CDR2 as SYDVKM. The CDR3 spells CASTGTMPHSGYTF. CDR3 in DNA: TGTGCCAGCACGGGGACAATGCCGCACTCTGGCTACACCTTC.

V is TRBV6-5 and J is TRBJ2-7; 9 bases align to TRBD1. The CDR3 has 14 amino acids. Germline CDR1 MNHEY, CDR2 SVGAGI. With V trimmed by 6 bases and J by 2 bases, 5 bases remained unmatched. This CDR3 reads CASRPGQGAYEQYF. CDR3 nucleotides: TGTGCCAGCAGGCCGGGACAGGGTGCCTACGAGCAGTACTTC.

The CDR3 region has the DNA TGTGCCAGCAGCTTAAGCGAAGGCCCCCAGCCCCAGCATTTT. Translated, it gives CASSLSEGPQPQHF. The chain employs TRBV7-9 and TRBJ1-5, with D hard to call. The CDR3 sequence is 14 residues long. The ends were cut back, 2 bases at V and 7 bases at J, with 12 bases in the middle. Germline V gene lookup returns CDR1 SEHNR and CDR2 FQNEAQ (reference sequence).

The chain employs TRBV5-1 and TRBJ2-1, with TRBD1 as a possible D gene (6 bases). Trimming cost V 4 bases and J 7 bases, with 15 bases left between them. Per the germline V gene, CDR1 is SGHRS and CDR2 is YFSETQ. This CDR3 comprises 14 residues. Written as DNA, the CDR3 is TGCGCCAGCAGCCCGACTGGACAGCAAAATGAGCAGTTCTTC. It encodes CASSPTGQQNEQFF.

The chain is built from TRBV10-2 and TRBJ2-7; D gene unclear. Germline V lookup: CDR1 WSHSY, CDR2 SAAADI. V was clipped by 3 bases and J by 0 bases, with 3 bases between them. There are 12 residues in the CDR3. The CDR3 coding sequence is TGCGCCAGCAGTGACTCCTCCTACGAGCAGTACTTC. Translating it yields CASSDSSYEQYF.

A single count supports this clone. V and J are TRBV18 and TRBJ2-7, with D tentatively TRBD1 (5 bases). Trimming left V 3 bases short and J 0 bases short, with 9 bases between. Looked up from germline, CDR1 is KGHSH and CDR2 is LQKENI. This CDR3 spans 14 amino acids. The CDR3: CASSPGDSSYEQYF. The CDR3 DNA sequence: TGTGCCAGCTCACCCGGAGACAGCTCCTACGAGCAGTACTTC.

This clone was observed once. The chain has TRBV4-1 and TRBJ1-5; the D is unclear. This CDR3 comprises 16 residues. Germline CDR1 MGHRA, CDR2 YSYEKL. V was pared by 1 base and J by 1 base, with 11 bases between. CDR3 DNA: TGCGCCAGCAGCCAAGTTCGCGGGCCCAGCAATCAGCCCCAGCATTTT. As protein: CASSQVRGPSNQPQHF.

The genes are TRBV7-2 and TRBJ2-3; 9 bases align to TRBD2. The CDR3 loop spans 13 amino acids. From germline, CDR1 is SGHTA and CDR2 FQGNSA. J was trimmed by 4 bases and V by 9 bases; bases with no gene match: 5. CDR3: CARAGGLPDTQYF. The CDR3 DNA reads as TGTGCCAGGGCGGGGGGGCTTCCAGATACGCAGTATTTT.

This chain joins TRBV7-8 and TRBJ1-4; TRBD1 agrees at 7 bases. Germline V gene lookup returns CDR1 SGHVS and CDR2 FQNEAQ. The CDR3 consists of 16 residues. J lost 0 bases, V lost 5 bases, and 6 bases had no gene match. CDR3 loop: CASSPQGTSTNEKLFF. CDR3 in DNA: TGTGCCAGCAGCCCACAGGGGACGTCAACTAATGAAAAACTGTTTTTT.

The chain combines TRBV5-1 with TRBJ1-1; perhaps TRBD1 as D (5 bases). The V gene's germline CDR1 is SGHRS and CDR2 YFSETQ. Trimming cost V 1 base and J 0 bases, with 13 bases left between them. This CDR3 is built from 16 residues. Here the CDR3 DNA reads TGCGCCAGCAGCTTGATACAGGCCTTCATGAACACTGAAGCTTTCTTT. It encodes CASSLIQAFMNTEAFF.

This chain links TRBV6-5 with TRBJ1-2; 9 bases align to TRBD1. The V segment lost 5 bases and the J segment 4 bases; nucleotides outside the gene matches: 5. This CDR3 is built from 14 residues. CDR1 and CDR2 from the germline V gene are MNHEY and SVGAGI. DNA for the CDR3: TGTGCCAGCAGTCGACAGGGGGAGGTCTATGGCTACACCTTC. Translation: CASSRQGEVYGYTF.

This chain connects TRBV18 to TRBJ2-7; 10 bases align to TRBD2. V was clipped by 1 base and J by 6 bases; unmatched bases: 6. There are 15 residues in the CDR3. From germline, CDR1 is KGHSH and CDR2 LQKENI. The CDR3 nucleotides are TGTGCCAGCTCACCACGAGCGGGGGGGCTCGGCGAGCAGTACTTC. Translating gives CASSPRAGGLGEQYF.

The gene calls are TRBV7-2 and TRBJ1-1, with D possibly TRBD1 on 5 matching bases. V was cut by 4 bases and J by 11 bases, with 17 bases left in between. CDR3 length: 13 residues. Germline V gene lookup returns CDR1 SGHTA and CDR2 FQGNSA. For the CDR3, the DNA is TGTGCCAGCAGCTGGAACCCGGGGGTAGACGCTTTCTTT. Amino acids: CASSWNPGVDAFF. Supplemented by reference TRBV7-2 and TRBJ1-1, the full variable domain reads GAGVSQSPSNKVTEKGKDVELRCDPISGHTALYWYRQSLGQGLEFLIYFQGNSAPDKSGLPSDRFSAERTGGSVSTLTIQRTQQEDSAVYLCASSWNPGVDAFFGQGTRLTVV.

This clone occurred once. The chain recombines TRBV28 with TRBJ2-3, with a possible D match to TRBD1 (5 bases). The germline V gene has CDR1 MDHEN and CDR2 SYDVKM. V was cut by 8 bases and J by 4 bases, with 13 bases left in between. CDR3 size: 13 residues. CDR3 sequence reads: CASADPGPDTQYF. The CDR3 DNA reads TGTGCCAGCGCCGACCCAGGGCCAGATACGCAGTATTTT.

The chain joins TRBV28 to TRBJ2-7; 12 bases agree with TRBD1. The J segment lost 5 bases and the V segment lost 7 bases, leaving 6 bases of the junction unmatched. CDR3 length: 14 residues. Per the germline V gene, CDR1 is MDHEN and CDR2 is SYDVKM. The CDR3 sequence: CASKTGTGGDEQYF. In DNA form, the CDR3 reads TGTGCCAGCAAGACCGGGACAGGGGGCGACGAGCAGTACTTC.

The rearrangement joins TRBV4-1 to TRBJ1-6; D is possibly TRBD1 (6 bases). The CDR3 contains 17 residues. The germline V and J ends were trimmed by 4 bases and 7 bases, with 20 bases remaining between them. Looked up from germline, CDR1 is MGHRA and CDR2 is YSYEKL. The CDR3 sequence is CASSLHLLDRPNSPLHF. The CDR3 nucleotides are TGCGCCAGCAGCCTCCACCTTTTAGACAGGCCGAATTCACCCCTCCACTTT.

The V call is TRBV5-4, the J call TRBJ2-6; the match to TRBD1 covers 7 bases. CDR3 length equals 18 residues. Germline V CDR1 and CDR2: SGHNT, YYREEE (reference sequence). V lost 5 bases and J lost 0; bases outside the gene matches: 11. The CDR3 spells CASRTGQDRTSGANVLTF. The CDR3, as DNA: TGTGCCAGCAGGACCGGACAGGACAGGACCTCTGGGGCCAACGTCCTGACTTTC.

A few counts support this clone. The CDR3 coding sequence is TGTGCCAGCAGTTCCTTCGGGACAGGCAATTCACCCCTCCACTTT. Its translation is CASSSFGTGNSPLHF. This sequence joins TRBV27 and TRBJ1-6; TRBD1 aligns across 8 bases. V trimming: 4 bases; J trimming: 7 bases; junction bases outside the gene matches: 6. CDR3 length: 15 amino acids. CDR1 and CDR2 from the germline V gene are MNHEY and SMNVEV (reference sequence).